These 30 T cell receptor delta chains came from one sample sequenced in a study of gammadelta T cells in human blood. TCRdb re-identified clones in the RT-PCR reads via CATT. The repertoire holds more than 800 delta-chain clones, 52% seen once, with approximately 25% in the top ten. The sample was Vgamma9Vdelta2 gamma-delta T cells from cord blood. These receptors were obtained from a newborn.

As regards this clone: Only one base separates this from a far larger clonotype, so it likely reflects a read error. The identical CDR3 is also encoded by other nucleotide sequences in the sample. V and J are TRDV2 and TRDJ3, with TRDD3 identical over 8 bases. The CDR3 spans 19 residues. V shed 1 base, J shed 0 bases, and the junction held 7 bases outside the gene matches. From germline, CDR1 is GEAIGNYY and CDR2 EKD. In DNA, the CDR3 is TGTGCCTGTGACACGATTACCGGGGGATACTCCTGGGACACCCGACAGATGTTTTTC. As protein: CACDTITGGYSWDTRQMFF.

With regard to this clone: This likely stems from a read error, as it lies one base from a far larger clone. V gene TRDV2 combines with J gene TRDJ1; 7 bases line up with TRDD3. The germline V gene encodes CDR1 GEAIGNYY and CDR2 EKD. CDR3 length: 16 residues. The trim removed 5 bases at V and 1 base at J, leaving 12 bases unmatched. The CDR3 nucleotides read TGTGCCTGTGCCACTACTGGGGATTGGTCCACCGATAAACTCATCTTT. Residues: CACATTGDWSTDKLIF.

To note about this clone: A far larger clone is just one base off, so this is likely a read error. Other nucleotide sequences in the sample specify the same CDR3. The chain joins TRDV2 to TRDJ1; 8 nucleotides align to TRDD3. This CDR3 region has 20 residues. Germline V gives CDR1 GEAIGNYY, CDR2 EKD. This CDR3 is CACDAPPARGYPILTDKLIF. Written as DNA, the CDR3 is TGTGCCTGTGACGCGCCCCCAGCTAGGGGATACCCGATACTCACCGATAAACTCATTTTT.

Comment on this clone: The TCRdb protein, from a much larger clone, departs from this DNA's translation at residue 7, likely by read error; the protein shown derives from the DNA. The chain joins TRDV2 to TRDJ1; TRDD3 matches at 7 bases. CDR3 size: 16 residues. V was clipped by 5 bases and J by 4 bases; unmatched bases: 15. Per the germline V gene, CDR1 is GEAIGNYY and CDR2 is EKD. CDR3 sequence: CACARSCWGPHDKLIF. The CDR3 DNA follows: TGTGCCTGTGCCCGTTCTTGCTGGGGGCCCCACGATAAACTCATCTTT.

In the case of this clone: TCRdb's protein, taken from a much larger clone, differs from this DNA's translation at residue 7, likely owing to a read error; the protein displayed comes from the DNA. The genes are TRDV2 and TRDJ3; D gene ambiguous. V lost 2 bases to trimming and J lost 2 bases, with 9 bases between them. The CDR3 has 16 residues. Germline assignment: CDR1 GEAIGNYY and CDR2 EKD. CDR3 in amino acids: CACDILWAWDTRQMFF. CDR3 bases: TGTGCCTGTGACATACTGTGGGCCTGGGACACCCGACAGATGTTTTTC.

About this clone itself: Sequence at one end of the junction differs from germline and may be a read error. The chain combines TRDV2 with TRDJ1, with 9 bases identical to TRDD3. Per the germline V gene, CDR1 is GEAIGNYY and CDR2 is EKD. CDR3 size: 20 residues. This CDR3 is CAGDTAFKGDTHGETDKLIF. CDR3 bases: TGTGCCGGTGACACCGCCTTTAAAGGGGATACGCACGGGGAAACCGATAAACTCATCTTT.

This clone was seen only a few times. A far larger clone is only one base removed, so a read error is likely. The genes are TRDV2 and TRDJ1, with D unclear. This CDR3 is built from 14 residues. Looked up from germline, CDR1 is GEAIGNYY and CDR2 is EKD. CDR3 nucleotides: TGTGCCTATGACACCGCCCGTGGAGGCGATAAACTCATCTTT. As protein: CAYDTARGGDKLIF.

Details on this clone: One base separates it from a far larger clone, so it is likely a read error. V and J are TRDV2 and TRDJ2; no definite D call. Germline V CDR1 and CDR2: GEAIGNYY, EKD. CDR3 length equals 18 residues. Trimming cost V 3 bases and J 0 bases, with 19 bases left between them. As DNA, the CDR3 is TGTGCCTGTGACGCGGTTGAACTAGGAGATCCTTTGACAGCACAACTCTTCTTT. This codes for CACDAVELGDPLTAQLFF.

To note about this clone: Since a far larger clone is one base different, this is likely a read error. This sample includes further DNA sequences coding for the same CDR3. The chain joins TRDV2 to TRDJ2; 13 nucleotides match TRDD3. Germline CDR1 GEAIGNYY, CDR2 EKD. The CDR3 contains 16 residues. The V and J ends lost 2 bases and 2 bases, in that order; junction bases with no gene match: 1. CDR3 DNA: TGTGCCTGTGACATACTGGGGGATACGTTGACAGCACAACTCTTCTTT. Residues: CACDILGDTLTAQLFF.

Concerning this clone: This sequence is one base from a far larger clone and is likely a read error. The chain has TRDV2 and TRDJ3, with TRDD3 matching over 9 bases. Germline lookup yields CDR1 GEAIGNYY and CDR2 EKD. The CDR3 spans 20 residues. CDR3 nucleotide sequence: TGTGCCTGTGACACCGGTTGGGGGGATACTAGCTCCTCGGACACCCGACAGATGTTTTTC. The encoded protein is CACDTGWGDTSSSDTRQMFF.

Points on this clone: This likely traces to a read error, being one base from a far larger clone. The rearrangement uses TRDV2 and TRDJ1; 9 positions agree with TRDD3. Looked up from germline, CDR1 is GEAIGNYY and CDR2 is EKD. Trimming removed 2 bases from V and 4 bases from J; junction bases left unmatched: 34. The length of the CDR3 is 24 residues. The CDR3 reads CACDKGGLGGTTGGLPSYNDKLIF. DNA of the CDR3: TGTGCCTGTGACAAGGGTGGTCTCGGAGGAACTACTGGGGGACTCCCCTCGTACAACGATAAACTCATCTTT.

With respect to this clone: With a far larger clone one base away, a read error is the likely cause. This chain connects TRDV2 to TRDJ3, with TRDD3 matching 9 bases. Germline values: CDR1 GEAIGNYY, CDR2 EKD. The junction had 6 bases not matched to a gene; V was cut back by 1 base and J by 0 bases. This CDR3 contains 19 residues. The CDR3 is CACDTVLGDSSWDTRQMFF. DNA of the CDR3: TGTGCCTGTGACACGGTACTGGGGGACAGCTCCTGGGACACCCGACAGATGTTTTTC.

Concerning this clone itself: This likely stems from a read error, as it lies one base from a far larger clone. Different DNA sequences within this sample yield the same CDR3. This chain links TRDV2 with TRDJ3, with a weak D call TRDD3 (5 bases). CDR1 and CDR2 from the germline V gene are GEAIGNYY and EKD. This CDR3 has 17 residues. The CDR3 sequence is CACDTLSGSWDTRQMFF. CDR3 nucleotide sequence: TGTGCCTGTGACACCCTTTCGGGCTCCTGGGACACCCGACAGATGTTTTTT.

Details on this clone: With a far larger clone one base away, a read error is the likely cause. The chain couples TRDV2 to TRDJ3; TRDD3 agrees at 7 bases. The CDR3 sequence is 19 residues long. Per the germline V gene, CDR1 is GEAIGNYY and CDR2 is EKD. The CDR3: CACDTGSGYRAWDPRQMFF. The DNA of the CDR3 is TGTGCCTGTGACACCGGTTCGGGATACCGCGCCTGGGACCCCCGACAGATGTTTTTC.

A note on this clone: A far larger clone is only one base removed, so a read error is likely. The same CDR3 is also encoded by other DNA sequences in this sample. This chain connects TRDV2 to TRDJ3; 11 bases match TRDD3. The CDR3 contains 21 residues. Germline assignment: CDR1 GEAIGNYY and CDR2 EKD. J lost 0 bases, V lost 2 bases, and 11 bases had no gene match. The CDR3 DNA follows: TGTGCCTGTGACAAACGTACTGGGGGATATCAAAGCTCCTGGGACACCCGACAGATGTTTTTC. It encodes CACDKRTGGYQSSWDTRQMFF.

Of note for this clone: A single base is all that separates this from a far larger clone, so a read error is likely. This specimen includes other DNA sequences encoding the same CDR3. The V and J genes are TRDV2 and TRDJ3, with TRDD3 identical over 8 bases. Germline V gene data show CDR1 as GEAIGNYY and CDR2 as EKD. CDR3 length equals 20 residues. The DNA of the CDR3 is TGTGCCTGTGACACCTACTGGGGGTCCCGGAGCTCCTGGGACACCCGTCAGATGTTTTTC. It specifies CACDTYWGSRSSWDTRQMFF.

The genes are TRDV2 and TRDJ2, with 10 bases matching TRDD3. V shed 0 bases and J 4 bases; nucleotides not matched to a gene: 7. The CDR3 totals 17 residues. Germline V gives CDR1 GEAIGNYY, CDR2 EKD. The CDR3 region is CACDTAVLGDPTAQLFF. For the CDR3, the DNA is TGTGCCTGTGACACCGCAGTACTGGGGGATCCGACAGCACAACTCTTCTTT.

Details on this clone: A read error is likely here: a far larger clone is one base away. Other DNA sequences in this specimen translate into the identical CDR3. The chain is built from TRDV2 and TRDJ3; D is perhaps TRDD3 (6 bases). CDR3 length equals 17 residues. Trimming shortened V by 0 bases and J by 2 bases, and 10 bases separated the two germline ends. The germline V gene encodes CDR1 GEAIGNYY and CDR2 EKD. CDR3 in amino acids: CACDTGGGPWDTRQMFF. CDR3 nucleotides: TGTGCCTGTGACACCGGGGGGGGACCCTGGGACACCCGACAGATGTTTTTC.

Comment on this clone: A read error likely explains this, since a far larger clone differs by one base. The chain carries TRDV2 and TRDJ1, with 12 bases that match TRDD3. V lost 0 bases, J lost 0 bases, and 28 bases stayed unmatched. The CDR3 extends over 25 amino acids. Germline lookup yields CDR1 GEAIGNYY and CDR2 EKD. The CDR3 protein is CACDTGKTPSTGGYRPDLYTDKLIF. The CDR3 DNA reads as TGTGCCTGTGACACCGGAAAGACGCCCAGTACTGGGGGATACCGTCCGGATTTGTACACCGATAAACTCATCTTT.

Judged by abundance, this clone is large. The sample contains more than one DNA sequence encoding this CDR3. The chain has TRDV2 and TRDJ2; D is perhaps TRDD3 (6 bases). From germline, CDR1 is GEAIGNYY and CDR2 EKD. The CDR3 spans 14 residues. The V end lost 0 bases, the J end lost 4 bases, and 8 bases lay between the germline ends. CDR3 residues: CACDTGWGTAQLFF. The DNA of the CDR3 is TGTGCCTGTGACACCGGCTGGGGGACAGCACAACTCTTCTTT.

To note about this clone: A far larger clone is only one base removed, so a read error is likely. The chain couples TRDV2 to TRDJ1; 9 bases fit TRDD3. Germline V gene lookup returns CDR1 GEAIGNYY and CDR2 EKD. The CDR3 loop spans 17 amino acids. CDR3 residues: CACEGTGGRPYTNKLIF. The DNA for the CDR3 is TGTGCCTGTGAGGGTACTGGGGGACGACCTTACACCAATAAACTCATCTTT.

By share, this clone counts as large. At the DNA level, this CDR3 is encoded by other sequences in the same sample as well. This chain connects TRDV2 to TRDJ1; no reliable D call. This CDR3 comprises 12 residues. Trimming cost V 0 bases and J 1 base, with 2 bases left between them. The germline gives CDR1 GEAIGNYY, CDR2 EKD. The CDR3 DNA sequence: TGTGCCTGTGACACCGGCACCGATAAACTCATCTTT. Its protein product is CACDTGTDKLIF.

To note about this clone: A read error likely explains this, since a far larger clone differs by one base. V gene TRDV2 combines with J gene TRDJ3; D gene unclear. The CDR3 is 18 residues long. Germline V CDR1 and CDR2: GEAIGNYY, EKD. Trimming removed 3 bases at V and 1 base at J, with 15 bases between. The CDR3 bases are TGTGCCTGTGACCACCGTAAGGGGTTTTCCTGGGACACCCGACAGATGTTTTTC. It encodes CACDHRKGFSWDTRQMFF.

Turning to this clone: A read error likely explains this, since a far larger clone differs by one base. The same CDR3 also results from other DNA sequences found in this sample. This chain joins TRDV2 and TRDJ2; TRDD3 aligns across 12 bases. Germline V gene lookup returns CDR1 GEAIGNYY and CDR2 EKD. The CDR3 runs 16 residues. CDR3 loop: CACDILGDTLTAQLFF. The CDR3 DNA is TGTGCCTGTGACATACTGGGGGATACTTTGACAGCACAACTCTTCTTC.

This clone was found a few times. This likely stems from a read error, as it lies one base from a far larger clone. The sample contains more than one DNA sequence encoding this CDR3. This chain connects TRDV2 to TRDJ2; unclear D gene. There are 15 residues in the CDR3. V lost 3 bases and J 1 base, leaving 11 bases between the germline ends. Germline CDR1 reads GEAIGNYY; CDR2 reads EKD. DNA for the CDR3: TGTGCCTGTGACGCACGTGGTCGTTTGACAGCACAACTCTTCTTT. Translated, it gives CACDARGRLTAQLFF.

This clone was counted a single time. This rearrangement joins TRDV2 to TRDJ2; D perhaps matches TRDD2 (5 bases). Germline CDR1 and CDR2: GEAIGNYY and EKD. This CDR3 is 17 amino acids long. Trimming took 0 bases from V and 0 from J, leaving 13 bases between them. The CDR3 coding sequence is TGTGCCTGTGACACCCTCGTACCTCCTACTTTGACAGCACAACTCTTCTTT. Translating gives CACDTLVPPTLTAQLFF.

By share of the sample, this clone is large. The rearrangement uses TRDV2 and TRDJ1; a weak D match, TRDD3 (6 bases). The CDR3 runs 17 residues. Trimming removed 0 bases from V and 0 bases from J, with 16 bases in between. The germline CDR1 and CDR2 sequences are GEAIGNYY and EKD. The CDR3 DNA reads TGTGCCTGTGACACCGAGGGGGACGGAATTAACACCGATAAACTCATCTTT. This codes for CACDTEGDGINTDKLIF.

This chain links TRDV2 with TRDJ3; 12 nucleotides agree with TRDD3. With 3 bases clipped from V and 0 bases from J, the junction kept 5 bases outside the gene matches. CDR3 length: 19 residues. Germline V gene data show CDR1 as GEAIGNYY and CDR2 as EKD. The CDR3 coding sequence is TGTGCCTGTGACGCCCTGGGGGATACGGGCTCCTGGGACACCCGACAGATGTTTTTC. It translates to CACDALGDTGSWDTRQMFF.

Comments on this clone: TCRdb's entry gives the protein of a much larger clone, which mismatches this DNA's translation at residue 4, likely from a read error; the protein reported here is translated from the DNA. The chain employs TRDV2 and TRDJ1, with 10 bases aligning to TRDD3. The CDR3 consists of 16 residues. CDR1 is GEAIGNYY, CDR2 EKD, per germline. CDR3 sequence: CACGTVGLGDKEKLIF. For the CDR3, the DNA is TGTGCCTGTGGCACCGTAGGGCTGGGGGATAAAGAAAAACTCATCTTT.

Notes on this clone: It differs at one base from a far larger clone, so likely a read error. This rearrangement joins TRDV2 to TRDJ3, with 8 positions matching TRDD3. The CDR3 is 18 amino acids. The germline V gene has CDR1 GEAIGNYY and CDR2 EKD. The CDR3 nucleotides read TGTGCCTGTGACTCACTGGGGGGAAGCTCCTGGGACAGCCGACAGATGTTTTTC. As protein: CACDSLGGSSWDSRQMFF.